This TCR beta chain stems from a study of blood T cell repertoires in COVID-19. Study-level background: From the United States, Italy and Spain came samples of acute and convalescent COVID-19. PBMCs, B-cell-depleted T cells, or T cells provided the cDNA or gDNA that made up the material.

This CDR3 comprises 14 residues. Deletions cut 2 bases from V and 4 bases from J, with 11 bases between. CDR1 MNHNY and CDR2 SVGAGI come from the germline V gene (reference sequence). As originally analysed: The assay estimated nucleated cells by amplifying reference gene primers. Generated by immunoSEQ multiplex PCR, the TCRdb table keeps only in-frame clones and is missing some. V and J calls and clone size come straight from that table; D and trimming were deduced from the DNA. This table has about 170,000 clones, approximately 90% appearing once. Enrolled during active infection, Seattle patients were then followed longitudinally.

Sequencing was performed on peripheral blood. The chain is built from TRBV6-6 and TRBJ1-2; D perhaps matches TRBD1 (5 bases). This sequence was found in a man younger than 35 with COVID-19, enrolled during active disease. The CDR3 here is CASSYPTDIYGYTF. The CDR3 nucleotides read TGTGCCAGCAGTTACCCGACAGATATCTATGGCTACACCTTC.